This is a list of T cell receptor beta chains from one sample in a study of Tregs in tolerant kidney transplant recipients. Only in-frame clones appear in the TCRdb table, and some are missing; sequencing was by immunoSEQ multiplex PCR. The repertoire consists of about 110,000 clones, with roughly 90% occurring once and the leading ten covering 0.34%. The sequenced sample was CD4+ T cells from blood, obtained before the transplant. Source of these receptors: a human donor who received a combined kidney and bone marrow transplant. CDR3s include the opening cysteine and the closing phenylalanine or tryptophan. Fields, in order: D gene, J gene, V gene, clone size, CDR3 protein, CDR3 DNA. D genes are given only for firm matches. Clone size is stated in some rows and not others, as once, few, many or a class when expanded.

. TRBJ2-6 TRBV7-2 once CASTQGPGANVLTF TGTGCCAGCACCCAGGGCCCTGGGGCCAACGTCCTGACTTTC
. TRBJ2-7 TRBV2 . CASSEAGGGPYEQYF TGTGCCAGCAGTGAAGCGGGGGGAGGCCCCTACGAGCAGTACTTC
. TRBJ1-1 TRBV5-4 . CASSLLTRGDTEAFF TGTGCCAGCAGCTTGTTGACCAGGGGAGACACTGAAGCTTTCTTT
TRBD2 TRBJ2-1 TRBV27 . CASSFPGTSGAYNEQFF TGTGCCAGCAGTTTCCCCGGGACTAGCGGGGCCTACAATGAGCAGTTCTTC
. TRBJ1-5 TRBV2 . CASGGQAHQPQHF TGTGCCAGTGGAGGGCAGGCCCATCAGCCCCAGCATTTT
. TRBJ1-4 TRBV7-9 . CASTVEGYEKLFF TGTGCCAGCACCGTTGAGGGATATGAAAAACTGTTTTTT
TRBD2 TRBJ2-1 TRBV19 once CASKAGTRFSEQFF TGTGCCAGTAAAGCCGGGACTAGATTTAGTGAGCAGTTCTTC
TRBD1 TRBJ2-5 TRBV7-9 . CASSSRTGVETQYF TGTGCCAGCAGCTCACGGACAGGGGTTGAGACCCAGTACTTC
TRBD2 TRBJ2-3 TRBV5-6 once CASSWTPLAGGADTQYF TGTGCCAGCAGCTGGACTCCGTTAGCGGGAGGGGCAGATACGCAGTATTTT
. TRBJ2-3 TRBV7-6 . CASSFRAPTDTQYF TGTGCCAGCAGCTTTCGAGCCCCCACAGATACGCAGTATTTT
TRBD1 TRBJ2-7 TRBV5-4 . CASSYRQGTYEQYF TGTGCCAGCAGCTATAGACAGGGGACCTACGAGCAGTACTTC
. TRBJ1-3 TRBV11-3 . CASSPSGGYSGNTIYF TGTGCCAGCAGCCCGAGCGGGGGATACTCTGGAAACACCATATATTTT
TRBD2 TRBJ2-5 TRBV18 . CASSPGTRQETQYF TGTGCCAGCTCACCCGGGACTAGGCAAGAGACCCAGTACTTC
. TRBJ2-5 TRBV5-6 . CASSKDYSSQETQYF TGTGCCAGCAGCAAGGACTACTCGAGCCAAGAGACCCAGTACTTC
TRBD2 TRBJ2-1 TRBV7-9 . CASSALLAGRWFF TGTGCCAGCAGCGCCCTTCTAGCGGGCCGATGGTTCTTC
. TRBJ2-2 TRBV4-1 once CASSPSLGESGTGELFF TGCGCCAGCAGCCCAAGCCTGGGAGAATCGGGCACCGGGGAGCTGTTTTTT
TRBD2 TRBJ2-1 TRBV11-2 . CASSFRPRTSGRGNEQFF TGTGCCAGCAGCTTCCGCCCCCGGACTAGCGGGAGGGGCAATGAGCAGTTCTTC
. TRBJ2-1 TRBV15 . CATSRVGLRGDEQFF TGTGCCACCAGCAGAGTGGGACTCCGGGGCGATGAGCAGTTCTTC
TRBD2 TRBJ2-2 TRBV2 . CASMRGTNTGELFF TGTGCCAGCATGCGGGGGACTAACACCGGGGAGCTGTTTTTT
TRBD2 TRBJ2-5 TRBV2 . CASGTSGAETQYF TGTGCCAGCGGGACTAGCGGGGCAGAGACCCAGTACTTC
TRBD2 TRBJ2-2 TRBV19 . CASKRSGRGIGAGELFF TGTGCCAGTAAGCGTAGCGGGAGGGGAATAGGTGCCGGGGAGCTGTTTTTT
. TRBJ1-2 TRBV5-1 . CASSPSGGDGYTF TGCGCCAGCAGCCCCTCGGGGGGAGATGGCTACACCTTC
TRBD2 TRBJ2-1 TRBV11-2 once CANSGGVYNEQFF TGTGCCAATAGCGGGGGTGTCTACAATGAGCAGTTCTTC
TRBD2 TRBJ2-5 TRBV29-1 once CSVETSGRRSETQYF TGCAGCGTTGAAACTAGCGGGAGGAGGTCAGAGACCCAGTACTTC
TRBD1 TRBJ1-2 TRBV6-5 . CASSPGQGYSYTF TGTGCCAGCAGCCCGGGACAGGGGTATAGCTACACCTTC
. TRBJ1-3 TRBV4-1 . CASSQSLSGAGTGAGNTIYF TGCGCCAGCAGCCAATCCCTGTCGGGTGCAGGGACGGGAGCTGGAAACACCATATATTTT
. TRBJ2-1 TRBV5-6 . CASSSGTGSSYNEQFF TGTGCCAGCAGCTCTGGGACTGGAAGCTCCTACAATGAGCAGTTCTTC
. TRBJ2-5 TRBV4-2 . CASSQDGRTAGETQYF TGTGCCAGCAGCCAAGACGGTCGGACAGCGGGGGAGACCCAGTACTTC
TRBD2 TRBJ2-5 TRBV13 . CASSLPLAGLVGETQYF TGTGCCAGCAGCCTCCCTCTAGCGGGGCTAGTGGGAGAGACCCAGTACTTC
. TRBJ2-5 TRBV5-4 . CASSITGTLQETQYF TGTGCCAGCAGCATAACCGGGACACTACAAGAGACCCAGTACTTC
. TRBJ2-3 TRBV2 . CASSFRGREYTDTQYF TGTGCCAGCAGTTTTAGGGGCCGCGAATACACAGATACGCAGTATTTT
. TRBJ2-4 TRBV2 once CASSEKGGRTKNIQYF TGTGCCAGCAGTGAAAAAGGGGGAAGGACCAAAAACATTCAGTACTTC
TRBD1 TRBJ2-2 TRBV29-1 . CSGGQGTGELFF TGCAGCGGGGGACAGGGGACCGGGGAGCTGTTTTTT
. TRBJ2-7 TRBV5-4 . CASSLRGKSDEQYF TGTGCCAGCAGCTTGCGGGGAAAGAGTGACGAGCAGTACTTC
TRBD2 TRBJ2-3 TRBV6-6 . CASSLSGGAWADTQYF TGTGCCAGCAGTTTAAGCGGGGGGGCTTGGGCAGATACGCAGTATTTT
TRBD1 TRBJ1-4 TRBV4-1 few CASSQGQGTNEKLFF TGCGCCAGCAGCCAGGGACAGGGGACAAATGAAAAACTGTTTTTT
TRBD1 TRBJ1-4 TRBV15 . CATSREGTGNEKLFF TGTGCCACCAGCAGAGAAGGGACAGGAAATGAAAAACTGTTTTTT
. TRBJ1-4 TRBV27 . CASRVTGESNEKLFF TGTGCCAGCAGAGTTACGGGGGAGAGTAATGAAAAACTGTTTTTT
. TRBJ1-2 TRBV7-2 . CASSSNGIANYGYTF TGTGCCAGCAGCTCTAATGGTATAGCTAACTATGGCTACACCTTC
. TRBJ1-1 TRBV29-1 . CSVEAQGSREAFF TGCAGCGTTGAAGCTCAGGGTTCACGAGAAGCTTTCTTT
TRBD1 TRBJ1-2 TRBV6-4 . CASSDTGGAGGYTF TGTGCCAGCAGTGATACAGGGGGCGCAGGTGGCTACACCTTC
. TRBJ1-2 TRBV5-4 . CASSFGQGYGYTF TGTGCCAGCAGCTTCGGGCAGGGCTATGGCTACACCTTC
TRBD2 TRBJ2-1 TRBV18 . CASSPPPSGGQGEQFF TGTGCCAGCTCACCACCCCCTAGCGGGGGGCAAGGTGAGCAGTTCTTC
TRBD1 TRBJ2-5 TRBV2 . CASSQEGQGQVTQYF TGTGCCAGCAGCCAAGAGGGACAGGGGCAGGTGACCCAGTACTTC
. TRBJ1-3 TRBV18 . CASSPLTKQGPSGNTIYF TGTGCCAGCTCACCACTAACCAAACAGGGTCCCTCTGGAAACACCATATATTTT